Listed below are T cell receptor beta chains from one sample, sequenced in a study of shared clonotypes between healthy human individuals. Here immunoSEQ multiplex PCR was the method, and the copy in TCRdb shows in-frame clones only, minus some. The sample has about 530,000 clones; about 75% are singletons. Sequenced material: PBMCs. The receptors were sampled from a middle-aged woman in good health. Some clones in this sample may be carry-over from other donors' samples. Both conserved end residues are part of each CDR3. The D gene is left open where the match is weak. Some rows mark clone size as missing; the rest say once, few, many or name a class of expanded clone.

TRBJ2-5 NA TRBV30 NA CAWGTGKETQYF TGTGCCTGGGGAACAGGGAAAGAGACCCAGTACTTC
TRBJ2-5 TRBD1 TRBV7-3 NA CASSSGQLETQYF TGTGCCAGCAGCTCGGGACAGCTGGAGACCCAGTACTTC
TRBJ2-1 NA TRBV6-1 NA CASSEARLRNNEQFF TGTGCCAGCAGTGAAGCCAGACTGCGGAACAATGAGCAGTTCTTC
TRBJ2-3 NA TRBV4-3 NA CASSPRPASTDTQYF TGCGCCAGCAGCCCAAGGCCAGCTAGCACAGATACGCAGTATTTT
TRBJ2-3 NA TRBV30 NA CAWSATTDTQYF TGTGCCTGGAGTGCCACGACGGATACGCAGTATTTT
TRBJ2-7 NA TRBV30 few CASRQSHLSYEQYF TGTGCCTCTCGACAGTCCCATTTGAGTTACGAGCAGTACTTC
TRBJ2-1 TRBD2 TRBV10-2 NA CASSVGGSYNEQFF TGCGCCAGCAGTGTGGGAGGGTCCTACAATGAGCAGTTCTTC
TRBJ2-1 NA TRBV5-1 NA CASSDVVNEQFF TGCGCCAGCAGCGACGTGGTCAATGAGCAGTTCTTC
TRBJ2-7 TRBD2 TRBV25-1 many CASSAGGDEQYF TGTGCCAGCAGTGCCGGGGGGGACGAGCAGTACTTC
TRBJ2-2 NA TRBV11-2 NA CASSLVTNTGELFF TGTGCCAGCAGCTTAGTAACGAACACCGGGGAGCTGTTTTTT
TRBJ2-1 NA TRBV28 NA CASSSMAGARVNEQFF TGTGCCAGCAGCTCTATGGCGGGGGCGCGGGTCAATGAGCAGTTCTTC
TRBJ2-4 NA TRBV6-5 few CASSTLGTTKNIQYF TGTGCCAGCAGCACCTTGGGGACAACCAAAAACATTCAGTACTTC
TRBJ2-3 TRBD2 TRBV7-3 NA CASSLLASGSKDTQYF TGTGCCAGCAGCTTACTTGCTAGCGGGAGTAAAGATACGCAGTATTTT
TRBJ1-2 NA TRBV5-1 NA CASSQPGSNYGYTF TGCGCCAGCAGCCAACCAGGCAGTAACTATGGCTACACCTTC
TRBJ1-1 NA TRBV19 NA CASSVNRNTEAFF TGTGCCAGTAGTGTAAACAGGAACACTGAAGCTTTCTTT
TRBJ1-2 NA TRBV2 once CASSVRALGGGSYGYTF TGTGCCAGCAGTGTTCGGGCCTTGGGGGGAGGGTCTTATGGCTACACCTTC
TRBJ2-2 NA TRBV19 few CASSSWGLTGELFF TGTGCCAGTAGTTCGTGGGGACTCACCGGGGAGCTGTTTTTT
TRBJ1-5 NA TRBV19 NA CASSQGLSNQPQHF TGTGCCAGTAGCCAGGGGTTAAGCAATCAGCCCCAGCATTTT
TRBJ2-3 TRBD2 TRBV5-1 NA CASSPGGLTDTQYF TGCGCCAGCAGCCCGGGGGGTCTCACAGATACGCAGTATTTT
TRBJ2-7 TRBD1 TRBV28 few CASSLSDRVSEQYF TGTGCCAGCAGTTTATCAGACAGGGTAAGCGAGCAGTACTTC
TRBJ2-7 TRBD1 TRBV10-3 NA CAISEVQGAVEQYF TGTGCCATCAGTGAGGTGCAGGGGGCGGTTGAGCAGTACTTC
TRBJ2-2 NA TRBV19 NA CASSIVGTQGGELFF TGTGCCAGTAGTATCGTAGGGACACAAGGGGGGGAGCTGTTTTTT
TRBJ1-2 TRBD1 TRBV5-1 NA CASREPGQGTYGYTF TGCGCCAGCCGCGAACCGGGACAGGGCACCTATGGCTACACCTTC
TRBJ2-3 TRBD2 TRBV6-5 NA CASSPGSGSADTQYF TGTGCCAGCAGTCCCGGAAGCGGGAGTGCGGATACGCAGTATTTT
TRBJ2-3 TRBD2 TRBV30 NA CAWSVGTSGRADTQYF TGTGCCTGGAGCGTAGGGACTAGCGGGAGAGCAGATACGCAGTATTTT
TRBJ2-2 NA TRBV10-3 NA CAISATGNGELFF TGTGCCATCAGTGCAACAGGGAACGGGGAGCTGTTTTTT
TRBJ2-7 NA TRBV6-1 NA CASSNHRGTEQYF TGTGCCAGCAGTAATCATCGGGGTACCGAGCAGTACTTC
TRBJ2-1 NA TRBV5-3 few CARSLADQNEQFF TGTGCCAGAAGCTTGGCGGACCAGAATGAGCAGTTCTTC
TRBJ1-2 NA TRBV7-2 NA CASSPRGTFNYGYTF TGTGCCAGCAGCCCAAGAGGGACCTTTAACTATGGCTACACCTTC
TRBJ1-2 TRBD1 TRBV28 once CASSGRDRDHYGYTF TGTGCCAGCAGTGGACGTGACAGGGACCACTATGGCTACACCTTC
TRBJ2-7 NA TRBV5-8 NA CASSSFQGREQYF TGTGCCAGCAGCTCCTTCCAGGGGCGCGAACAGTACTTC
TRBJ2-5 TRBD1 TRBV28 NA CASSLYTTGQETQYF TGTGCCAGCAGTTTATATACGACAGGGCAAGAGACCCAGTACTTC
TRBJ2-5 NA TRBV29-1 NA CSVDPAGKETQYF TGCAGCGTTGATCCCGCGGGGAAAGAGACCCAGTACTTC
TRBJ2-3 TRBD2 TRBV5-1 once CASSRTSGRVDTQYF TGCGCCAGCAGCCGGACTAGCGGGAGGGTAGATACGCAGTATTTT
TRBJ2-1 NA TRBV11-3 NA CASMAYNNEQFF TGTGCCAGCATGGCATACAACAATGAGCAGTTCTTC
TRBJ1-2 TRBD1 TRBV5-1 NA CASSGQGADGGYTF TGCGCCAGCAGCGGACAGGGTGCGGATGGGGGCTACACCTTC
TRBJ1-1 NA TRBV7-3 NA CASSTLGKNTEAFF TGTGCCAGCAGCACCTTGGGGAAGAACACTGAAGCTTTCTTT
TRBJ2-7 TRBD2 TRBV6-1 once CASSDWGLAGVSREQYF TGTGCCAGCAGTGATTGGGGACTAGCGGGAGTATCCCGCGAGCAGTACTTC
TRBJ1-6 NA TRBV30 NA CAWSAALWNSPLHF TGTGCCTGGAGTGCGGCACTATGGAATTCACCCCTCCACTTT
TRBJ2-3 TRBD2 TRBV5-1 NA CASRSGSDTQYF TGCGCCAGCCGGAGCGGGAGTGATACGCAGTATTTT
TRBJ2-5 TRBD2 TRBV10-3 few CAIRRAGVSETQYF TGTGCCATCAGAAGGGCGGGAGTCTCAGAGACCCAGTACTTC
TRBJ2-3 TRBD2 TRBV13 NA CASSSQLAGTDTQYF TGTGCCAGCAGCTCACAACTAGCGGGAACAGATACGCAGTATTTT
TRBJ2-3 NA TRBV14 NA CASSTSRQGDPYF TGTGCCAGCAGCACCTCCCGCCAAGGGGATCCTTATTTT
TRBJ2-5 NA TRBV7-9 NA CDSSPQGGKTQYF TGTGACAGCAGCCCACAGGGTGGAAAGACCCAGTACTTC
TRBJ1-4 TRBD1 TRBV28 NA CASSQSGTGEGEKLFF TGTGCCAGCAGTCAGTCCGGGACAGGGGAGGGAGAAAAACTGTTTTTT
TRBJ1-1 TRBD1 TRBV5-6 NA CASSVGQGADTEAFF TGTGCCAGCAGCGTGGGACAGGGGGCGGACACTGAAGCTTTCTTT
TRBJ1-2 NA TRBV30 once CAWSGVNYGYTF TGTGCCTGGAGTGGGGTTAACTATGGCTACACCTTC
TRBJ2-1 TRBD2 TRBV5-1 many CASSLLAGDHNEQFF TGCGCCAGCAGCCTTTTAGCGGGAGACCACAATGAGCAGTTCTTC
TRBJ2-7 NA TRBV28 NA CASSLAGPAGYEQYF TGTGCCAGCAGTTTAGCCGGCCCGGCAGGCTACGAGCAGTACTTC
TRBJ2-7 TRBD2 TRBV5-1 NA CASSLAGGFYEQYF TGCGCCAGCAGCTTGGCCGGGGGGTTCTACGAGCAGTACTTC